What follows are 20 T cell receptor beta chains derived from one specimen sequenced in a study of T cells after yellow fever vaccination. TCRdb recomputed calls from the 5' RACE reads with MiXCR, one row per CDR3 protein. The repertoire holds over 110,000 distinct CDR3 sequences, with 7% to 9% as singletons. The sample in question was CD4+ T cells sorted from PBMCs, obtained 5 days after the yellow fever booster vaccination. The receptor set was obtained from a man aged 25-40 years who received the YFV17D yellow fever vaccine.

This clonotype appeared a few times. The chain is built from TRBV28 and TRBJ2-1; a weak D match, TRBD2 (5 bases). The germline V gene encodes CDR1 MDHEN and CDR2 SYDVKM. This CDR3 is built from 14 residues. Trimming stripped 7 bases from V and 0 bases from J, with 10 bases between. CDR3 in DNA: TGTGCCAGCATCCCCGGAGGCTCCTACAATGAGCAGTTCTTC. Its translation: CASIPGGSYNEQFF.

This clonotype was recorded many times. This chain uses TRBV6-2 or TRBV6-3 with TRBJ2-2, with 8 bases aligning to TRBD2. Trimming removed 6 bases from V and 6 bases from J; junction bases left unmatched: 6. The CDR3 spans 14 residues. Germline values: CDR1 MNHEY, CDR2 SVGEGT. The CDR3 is CASSSGSHAGELFF. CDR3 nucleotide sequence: TGTGCCAGCAGCAGCGGGAGCCATGCCGGGGAGCTGTTTTTT.

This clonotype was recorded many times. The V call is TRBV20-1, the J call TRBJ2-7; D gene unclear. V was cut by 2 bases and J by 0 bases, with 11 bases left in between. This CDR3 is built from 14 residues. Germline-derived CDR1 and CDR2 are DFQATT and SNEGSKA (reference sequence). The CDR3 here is CSARQRLSSYEQYF. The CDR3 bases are TGCAGTGCTAGACAACGGTTGAGCTCCTACGAGCAGTACTTC.

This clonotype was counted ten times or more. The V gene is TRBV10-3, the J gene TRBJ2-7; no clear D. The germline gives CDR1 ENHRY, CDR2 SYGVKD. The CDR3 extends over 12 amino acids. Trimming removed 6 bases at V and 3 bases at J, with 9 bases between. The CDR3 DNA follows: TGTGCCATCAGCCCGGGTCACTACGAGCAGTACTTC. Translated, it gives CAISPGHYEQYF.

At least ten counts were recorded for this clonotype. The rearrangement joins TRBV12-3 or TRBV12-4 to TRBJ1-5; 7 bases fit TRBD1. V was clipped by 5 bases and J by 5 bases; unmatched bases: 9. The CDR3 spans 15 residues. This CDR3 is CASSRSGGSHQPQHF. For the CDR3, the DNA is TGTGCCAGCAGTCGCTCAGGGGGATCGCATCAGCCCCAGCATTTT.

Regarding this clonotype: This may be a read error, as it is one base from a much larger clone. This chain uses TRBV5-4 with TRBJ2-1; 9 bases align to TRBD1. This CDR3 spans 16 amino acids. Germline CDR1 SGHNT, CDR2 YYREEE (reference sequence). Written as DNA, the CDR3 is TGTGCCAGCAGCGTCCCGGGACAGGGCAGCTACAGTGAGCAGTTCTTC. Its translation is CASSVPGQGSYSEQFF.

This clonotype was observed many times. The CDR3 region has the DNA TGCAGTGCTCCCTTGGGAAACGGGGCCAACGTCCTGACTTTC. Encoded protein: CSAPLGNGANVLTF. V and J are TRBV20-1 and TRBJ2-6; no clear D. V was pared by 5 bases and J by 4 bases, with 12 bases between. Germline assignment: CDR1 DFQATT and CDR2 SNEGSKA (reference sequence). The CDR3 sequence is 14 residues long.

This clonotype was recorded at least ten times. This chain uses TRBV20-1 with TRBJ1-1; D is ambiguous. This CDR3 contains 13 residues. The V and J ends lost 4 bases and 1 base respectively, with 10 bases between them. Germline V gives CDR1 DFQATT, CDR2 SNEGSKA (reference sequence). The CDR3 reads CSATSYRNTEAFF. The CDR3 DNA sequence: TGCAGTGCTACGTCTTACAGGAACACTGAAGCTTTCTTT.

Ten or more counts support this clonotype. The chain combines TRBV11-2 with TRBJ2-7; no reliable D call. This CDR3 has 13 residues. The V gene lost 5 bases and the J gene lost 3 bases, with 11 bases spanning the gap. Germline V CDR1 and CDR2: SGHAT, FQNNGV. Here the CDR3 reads CASSTIQIYEQYF. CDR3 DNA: TGTGCCAGCAGCACCATTCAAATCTACGAGCAGTACTTC. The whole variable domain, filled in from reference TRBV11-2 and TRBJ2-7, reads EAGVAQSPRYKIIEKRQSVAFWCNPISGHATLYWYQQILGQGPKLLIQFQNNGVVDDSQLPKDRFSAERLKGVDSTLKIQPAKLEDSAVYLCASSTIQIYEQYFGPGTRLTVT.

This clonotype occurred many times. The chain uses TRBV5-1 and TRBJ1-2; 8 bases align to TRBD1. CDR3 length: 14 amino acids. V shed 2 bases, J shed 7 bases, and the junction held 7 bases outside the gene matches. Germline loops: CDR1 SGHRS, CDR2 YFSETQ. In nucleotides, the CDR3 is TGCGCCAGCAGCTTAGACAGGGGACACGGTGGCTACACCTTC. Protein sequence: CASSLDRGHGGYTF. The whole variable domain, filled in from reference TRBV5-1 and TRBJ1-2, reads KAGVTQTPRYLIKTRGQQVTLSCSPISGHRSVSWYQQTPGQGLQFLFEYFSETQRNKGNFPGRFSGRQFSNSRSEMNVSTLELGDSALYLCASSLDRGHGGYTFGSGTRLTVV.

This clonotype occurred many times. The CDR3 loop reads CASSLEGGNQPQHF. CDR3 coding DNA: TGTGCCAGCAGTTTAGAAGGTGGCAATCAGCCCCAGCATTTT. V gene TRBV12-3 or TRBV12-4 combines with J gene TRBJ1-5; no clear D. The CDR3 is made up of 14 amino acids. Trimming removed 1 base at V and 2 bases at J, with 6 bases between.

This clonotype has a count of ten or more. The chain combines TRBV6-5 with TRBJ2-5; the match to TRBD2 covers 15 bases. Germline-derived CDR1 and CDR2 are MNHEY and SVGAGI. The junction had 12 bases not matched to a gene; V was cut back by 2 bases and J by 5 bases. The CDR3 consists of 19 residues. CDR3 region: CASSYTTPGLAGGRETQYF. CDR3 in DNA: TGTGCCAGCAGTTACACGACCCCCGGACTAGCGGGAGGGCGGGAGACCCAGTACTTC.

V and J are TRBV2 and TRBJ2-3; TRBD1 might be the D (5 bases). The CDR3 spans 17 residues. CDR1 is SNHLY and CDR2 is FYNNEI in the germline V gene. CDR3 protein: CTCRKDLAGRGTDTQYF. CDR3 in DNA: TGTACCTGCAGAAAAGACTTAGCAGGGCGTGGCACAGATACGCAGTATTTT.

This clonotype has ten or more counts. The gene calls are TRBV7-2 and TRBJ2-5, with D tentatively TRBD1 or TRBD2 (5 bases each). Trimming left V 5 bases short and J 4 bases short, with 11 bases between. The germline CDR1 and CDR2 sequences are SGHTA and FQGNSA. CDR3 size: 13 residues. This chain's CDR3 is CASSPRGTETQYF. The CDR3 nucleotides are TGTGCCAGCAGCCCGAGGGGAACAGAGACCCAGTACTTC.

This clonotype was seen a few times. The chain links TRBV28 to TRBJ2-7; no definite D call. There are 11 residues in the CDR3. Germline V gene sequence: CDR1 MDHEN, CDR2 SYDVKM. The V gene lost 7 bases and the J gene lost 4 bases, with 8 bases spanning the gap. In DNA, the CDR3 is TGTGCCAGCACCAATAATTACGAGCAGTACTTC. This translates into CASTNNYEQYF. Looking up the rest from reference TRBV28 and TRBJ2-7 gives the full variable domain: DVKVTQSSRYLVKRTGEKVFLECVQDMDHENMFWYRQDPGLGLRLIYFSYDVKMKEKGDIPEGYSVSREKKERFSLILESASTNQTSMYLCASTNNYEQYFGPGTRLTVT.

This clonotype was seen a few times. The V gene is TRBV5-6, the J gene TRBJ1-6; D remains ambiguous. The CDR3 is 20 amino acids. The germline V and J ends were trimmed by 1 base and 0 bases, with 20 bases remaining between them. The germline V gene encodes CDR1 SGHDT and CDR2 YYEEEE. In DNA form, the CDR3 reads TGTGCCAGCAGCTTGAATGAAGGGAATTATCGGAGCTCCTATAATTCACCCCTCCACTTT. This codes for CASSLNEGNYRSSYNSPLHF. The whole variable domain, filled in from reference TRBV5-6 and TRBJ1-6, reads DAGVTQSPTHLIKTRGQQVTLRCSPKSGHDTVSWYQQALGQGPQFIFQYYEEEERQRGNFPDRFSGHQFPNYSSELNVNALLLGDSALYLCASSLNEGNYRSSYNSPLHFGNGTRLTVT.

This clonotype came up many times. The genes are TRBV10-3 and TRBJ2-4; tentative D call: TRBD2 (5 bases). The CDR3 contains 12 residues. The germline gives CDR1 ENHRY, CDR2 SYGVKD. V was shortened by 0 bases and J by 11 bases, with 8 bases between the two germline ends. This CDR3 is CAISESGRLQYF. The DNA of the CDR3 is TGTGCCATCAGTGAGTCAGGGAGACTTCAGTACTTC.

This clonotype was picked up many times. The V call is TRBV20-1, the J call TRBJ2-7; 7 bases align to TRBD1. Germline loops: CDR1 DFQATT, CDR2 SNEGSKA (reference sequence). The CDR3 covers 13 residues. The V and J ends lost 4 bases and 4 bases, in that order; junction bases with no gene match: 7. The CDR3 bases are TGCAGTGCTACCCCCGGGACAGATTACGAGCAGTACTTC. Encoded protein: CSATPGTDYEQYF.

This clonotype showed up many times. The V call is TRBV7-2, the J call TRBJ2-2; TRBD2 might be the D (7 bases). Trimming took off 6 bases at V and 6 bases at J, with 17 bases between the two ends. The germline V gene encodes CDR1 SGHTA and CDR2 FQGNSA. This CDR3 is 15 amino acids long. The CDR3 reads CASRGGGIVAGELFF. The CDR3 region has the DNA TGTGCCAGCAGAGGGGGGGGAATAGTAGCCGGGGAGCTGTTTTTT.

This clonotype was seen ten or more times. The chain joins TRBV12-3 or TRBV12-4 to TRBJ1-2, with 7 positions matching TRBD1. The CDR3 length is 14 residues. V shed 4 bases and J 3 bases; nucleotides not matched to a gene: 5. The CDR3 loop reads CASSSGGTYYGYTF. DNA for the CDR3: TGTGCCAGCAGTTCAGGGGGGACCTACTATGGCTACACCTTC.